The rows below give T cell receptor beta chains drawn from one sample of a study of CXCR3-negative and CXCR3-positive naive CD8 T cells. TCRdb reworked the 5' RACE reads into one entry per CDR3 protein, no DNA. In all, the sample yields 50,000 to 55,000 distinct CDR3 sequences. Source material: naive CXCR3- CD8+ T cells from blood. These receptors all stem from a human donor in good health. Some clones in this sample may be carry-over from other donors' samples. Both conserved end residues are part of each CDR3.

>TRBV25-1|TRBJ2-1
CASSASGTYNEQFF
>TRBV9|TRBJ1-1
CASSVGWGENTEAFF
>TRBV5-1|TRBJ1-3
CASSYAQGSGNTIYF
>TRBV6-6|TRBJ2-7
CASSSAFENEQYF
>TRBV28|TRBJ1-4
CASSPTGNEKLFF
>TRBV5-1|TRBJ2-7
CASSLTQGSGEQYF
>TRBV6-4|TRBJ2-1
CASSDNMGGAEQFF
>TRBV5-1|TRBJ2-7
CASSSYETGGSYEQYF
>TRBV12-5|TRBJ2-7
CASGSGTQVRYEQYF
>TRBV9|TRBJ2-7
CASSESGRTGDDEQYF
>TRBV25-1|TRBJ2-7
CASQPRDSAYEQYF
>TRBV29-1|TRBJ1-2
CSVPGPGTEINYGYTF
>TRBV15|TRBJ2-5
CATSRAKGGDGETQYF
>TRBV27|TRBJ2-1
CASSLSSTGPEQFF
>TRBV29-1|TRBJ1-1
CTTGALNTEAFF
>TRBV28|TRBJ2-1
CASSRLAGAGEQFF
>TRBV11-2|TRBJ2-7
CASSLHSYEQYF
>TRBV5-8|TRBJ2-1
CASSFSAGLGDNEQFF
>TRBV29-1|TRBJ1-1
CSVEGRGSFEAFF
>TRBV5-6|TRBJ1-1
CASSFLTGGTEAFF
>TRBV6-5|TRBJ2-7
CASSYASGNLYEQYF
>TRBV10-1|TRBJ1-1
CASSDPKNYAPAKAFF
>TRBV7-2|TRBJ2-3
CASSELAGVVTDTQYF
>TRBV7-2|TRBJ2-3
CASSLGSGLYTDTQYF
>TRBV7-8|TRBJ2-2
CASSPKQGNTGELFF
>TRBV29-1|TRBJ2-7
CSGRDSTYEQYF
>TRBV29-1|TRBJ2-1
CSVQGTSGTGFFYNEQFF
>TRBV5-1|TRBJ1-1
CASSLLGEPEAFF
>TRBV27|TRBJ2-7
CASVGPGDESSYEQYF
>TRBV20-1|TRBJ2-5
CSARDRLARETQYF
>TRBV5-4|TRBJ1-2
CASSSSQMDPGIRGYTF
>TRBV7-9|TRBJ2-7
CASSLFGQGYEQYF
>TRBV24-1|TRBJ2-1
CATQPGQNNEQFF
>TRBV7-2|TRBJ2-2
CASSLGRANTGELFF
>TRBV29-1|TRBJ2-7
CSVEAGSRFSEQYF